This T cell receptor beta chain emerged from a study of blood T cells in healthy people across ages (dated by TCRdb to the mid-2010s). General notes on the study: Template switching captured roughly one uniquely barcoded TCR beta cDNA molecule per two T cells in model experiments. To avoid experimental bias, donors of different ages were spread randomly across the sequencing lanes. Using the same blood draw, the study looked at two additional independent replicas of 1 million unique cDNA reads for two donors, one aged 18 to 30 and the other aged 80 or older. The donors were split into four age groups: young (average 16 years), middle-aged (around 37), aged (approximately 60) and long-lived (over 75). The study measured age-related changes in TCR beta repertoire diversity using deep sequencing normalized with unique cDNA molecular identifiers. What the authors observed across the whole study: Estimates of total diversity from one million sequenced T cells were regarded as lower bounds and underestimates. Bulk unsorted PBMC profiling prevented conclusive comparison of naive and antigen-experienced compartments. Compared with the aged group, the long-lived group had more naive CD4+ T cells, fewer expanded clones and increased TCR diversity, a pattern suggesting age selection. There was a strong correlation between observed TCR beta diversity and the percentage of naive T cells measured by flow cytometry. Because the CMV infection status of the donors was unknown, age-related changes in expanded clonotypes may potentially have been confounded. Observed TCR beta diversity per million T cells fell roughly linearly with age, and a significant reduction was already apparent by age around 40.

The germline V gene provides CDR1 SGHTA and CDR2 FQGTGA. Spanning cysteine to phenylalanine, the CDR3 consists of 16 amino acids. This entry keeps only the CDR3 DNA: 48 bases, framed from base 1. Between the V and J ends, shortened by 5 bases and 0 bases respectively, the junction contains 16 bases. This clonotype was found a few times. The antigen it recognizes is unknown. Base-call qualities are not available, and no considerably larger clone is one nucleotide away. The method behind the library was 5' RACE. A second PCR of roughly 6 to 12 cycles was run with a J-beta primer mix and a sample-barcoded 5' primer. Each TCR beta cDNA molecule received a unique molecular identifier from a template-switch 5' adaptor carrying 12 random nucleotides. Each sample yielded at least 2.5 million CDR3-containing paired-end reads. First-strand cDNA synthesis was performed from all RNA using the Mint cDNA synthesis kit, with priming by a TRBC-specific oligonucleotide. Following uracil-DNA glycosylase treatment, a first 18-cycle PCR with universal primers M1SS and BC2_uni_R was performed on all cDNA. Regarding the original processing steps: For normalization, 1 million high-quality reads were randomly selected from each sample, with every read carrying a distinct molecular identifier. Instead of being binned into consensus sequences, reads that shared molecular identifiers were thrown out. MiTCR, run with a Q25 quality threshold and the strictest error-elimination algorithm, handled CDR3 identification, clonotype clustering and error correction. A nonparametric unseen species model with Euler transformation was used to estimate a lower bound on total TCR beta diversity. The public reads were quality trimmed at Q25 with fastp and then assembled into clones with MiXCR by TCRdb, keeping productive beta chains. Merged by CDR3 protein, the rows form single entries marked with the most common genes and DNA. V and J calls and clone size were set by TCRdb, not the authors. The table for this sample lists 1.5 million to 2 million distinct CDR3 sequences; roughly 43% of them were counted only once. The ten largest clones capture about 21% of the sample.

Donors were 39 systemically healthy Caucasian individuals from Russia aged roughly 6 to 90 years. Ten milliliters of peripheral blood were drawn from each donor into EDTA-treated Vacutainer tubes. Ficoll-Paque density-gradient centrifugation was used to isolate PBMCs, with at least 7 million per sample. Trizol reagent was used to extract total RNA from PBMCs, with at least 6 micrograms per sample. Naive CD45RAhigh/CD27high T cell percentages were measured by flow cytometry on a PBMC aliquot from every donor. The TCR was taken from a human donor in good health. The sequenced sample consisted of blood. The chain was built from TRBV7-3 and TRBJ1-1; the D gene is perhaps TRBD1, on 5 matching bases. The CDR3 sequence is CASSPSAGRMNTEAFF. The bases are TGTGCCAGCAGCCCATCCGCGGGACGGATGAACACTGAAGCTTTCTTT.